The present entry profiles one T cell receptor beta chain with its context. This record comes from a study of T cells in tumors after PD-1 blockade. Study-wide context: No patient had prior checkpoint blockade, systemic immunosuppression, or radiotherapy within 4 weeks. Each patient got pembrolizumab 200 mg every 3 weeks or cemiplimab 350 mg every 2 weeks. A subset received ongoing vismodegib 150 mg daily alongside anti-PD-1 therapy. On average, peripheral blood gave around 110,000 TCR templates and tens of thousands of unique clonotypes.

Germline CDR1 is SGHTA and CDR2 is FQGTGA. V lost 5 bases to trimming and J lost 3 bases, with 10 bases between them. The CDR3 runs to 13 residues. Sequenced by immunoSEQ multiplex PCR; TCRdb stores in-frame clones only, minus some. Of about 33,000 clones listed, around 78% were seen once; the top ten hold about 38%. The origin of this receptor is a human donor with basal cell carcinoma. The chain joins TRBV7-3 to TRBJ2-5; TRBD2 is a possible D gene (7 bases). The sample in question was PBMCs, obtained before anti-PD-1 treatment. CDR3 DNA: TGTGCCAGCAGCCGGGGGGCGGAAGAGACCCAGTACTTC. This sequence encodes CASSRGAEETQYF.